This TCR beta chain derives from a study of shared clonotypes between healthy human individuals. Study as a whole: Researchers drew samples from a couple of women and a few men aged 18 to 49. Study observations and caveats: A handful of donors shared around 5.1% of their naive CD4 clonotypes.

V was pared by 4 bases and J by 2 bases, with 6 bases of the junction left unmatched. The germline V gene has CDR1 MGHRA and CDR2 YSYEKL. The CDR3 runs to 15 residues. A remark on this clone: Its antigen is currently unknown.

TCRdb's table, derived via immunoSEQ multiplex PCR, lists solely in-frame clones and lacks some. The table has some 2,500,000 clones, roughly 93% seen once. The TCR was taken from a man aged 18 to 29 in good health. Some clones in this sample may be carry-over from other donors' samples. The chain links TRBV4-1 to TRBJ2-7, with 9 nucleotides matching TRBD1. Sequencing was performed on naive CD4+ T cells from PBMCs. Subset here: CD45RA+ positively selected. CDR3 bases: TGCGCCAGCAGCCGTCCGGGACAGGGCCCCTACGAGCAGTACTTC. This codes for CASSRPGQGPYEQYF.